This entry concerns a single T cell receptor beta chain. The antigen is unknown. The CDR3 extends over 18 amino acids. Trimming stripped 5 bases from V and 0 bases from J, with 22 bases between. Germline V gene data show CDR1 as MNHEY and CDR2 as SMNVEV (reference sequence). Alongside a J-beta primer mix, a sample-barcoded 5' primer served in a second PCR lasting about 7 to 11 cycles. Each of the cDNA molecules was tagged by a template-switch adaptor with 12 random nucleotides. TCRdb re-derived calls from the 5' RACE reads in MiXCR, one entry per CDR3 protein. The repertoire holds about 1.1 million distinct CDR3 sequences, 30% to 40% seen once, with 13% in the top ten. This sample is drawn from a study of blood T cells in healthy people across ages. General study findings and limits: The donors' CMV status was not determined, possibly confounding changes in expanded clonotypes. Strong correlation linked observed beta diversity and percent naive T cells.

Researchers report isolating at least 6.5 million PBMCs per sample. The chain joins TRBV27 to TRBJ1-1; the D is unclear. Material: blood. The clonotype comes from a man aged 18 to 29 in good health. CDR3: CASSQQMPEAKLNTEAFF. The CDR3 region has the DNA TGTGCCAGCAGTCAACAGATGCCCGAGGCCAAACTGAACACTGAAGCTTTCTTT.